This is a list of T cell receptor beta chains from one sample in a study of T cells in Graves' hyperthyroidism and ophthalmopathy. TCRdb passed the multiplex PCR reads through MiXCR, listing each CDR3 protein once. The sample contains over 550,000 distinct CDR3 sequences, approximately 16% of which appear only once. Sequencing was carried out using blood. The receptor set was obtained from a woman in her late teens or twenties with Graves' hyperthyroidism. The CDR3 runs from the conserved cysteine through the conserved F or W. The order of the fields is CDR3 DNA, CDR3 protein, V gene, J gene, D gene, clone size. A D gene is named only where the DNA matches it firmly. Only some rows state a clone size, as once, few, many or a class for expanded clones.

TGTGCCAGCAGTCCCAGACAGTATGGCTACACCTTC	CASSPRQYGYTF	TRBV28	TRBJ1-2	-	few
TGCAGCGTTGCCTGGATTGGGGAGACCCAGTACTTC	CSVAWIGETQYF	TRBV29-1	TRBJ2-5	-	-
TGTGCCAGCAGCTTAAAGCCCGAAGGGGTCAATTCACCCCTCCACTTT	CASSLKPEGVNSPLHF	TRBV7-9	TRBJ1-6	-	few
TGTGCCAGCAGGATCGGACAGGGTGAAGCTTTCTTT	CASRIGQGEAFF	TRBV3-1	TRBJ1-1	TRBD1	many
TGTGCCAGCAGCCCCCTATACCAAGAGACCCAGTACTTC	CASSPLYQETQYF	TRBV11-2	TRBJ2-5	-	many
TGTGCCACATCCGGACAGGGGGGGACCGGGGAGCTGTTTTTT	CATSGQGGTGELFF	TRBV24-1	TRBJ2-2	TRBD1	-
TGTGCCAGCAGCCCGTTCGAGGGGGCCAGGGCAGAGACCCAGTACTTC	CASSPFEGARAETQYF	TRBV11-2	TRBJ2-5	TRBD1	many
TGTGCCAGCAGTCTCGCGGGTGCGGGGGTCGGAGATACGCAGTATTTT	CASSLAGAGVGDTQYF	TRBV2	TRBJ2-3	TRBD2	-
TGTGCCAGCAGTCCGCAGGGGGCTAGCGAGCAGTACTTC	CASSPQGASEQYF	TRBV6-1	TRBJ2-7	TRBD1	many
TGCAGTGCCCAGAGGTGGTCCTCGGGGACAGATACGCAGTATTTT	CSAQRWSSGTDTQYF	TRBV20-1	TRBJ2-3	-	many
TGTGCCAGCAGGCCGACACAGGGGGGGACTGAAGCTTTCTTT	CASRPTQGGTEAFF	TRBV12-3/TRBV12-4	TRBJ1-1	TRBD1	many
TGTGCCACCAGCAGAACCCGTACCTACGAGCAGTACTTC	CATSRTRTYEQYF	TRBV15	TRBJ2-7	-	-
TGTGCCAGCAGCCAAGATCTGGGACTAGCGGGAGTTATGAAGACCCAGTACTTC	CASSQDLGLAGVMKTQYF	TRBV3-1	TRBJ2-5	TRBD2	-
TGTGCCAGCTCAGACCAAAGGACGGACACCGGGGAGCTGTTTTTT	CASSDQRTDTGELFF	TRBV18	TRBJ2-2	-	-
TGTGCCAGCAGCGCGTGGACTAGCGGGGGCAATGAGCAGTTCTTC	CASSAWTSGGNEQFF	TRBV7-9	TRBJ2-1	TRBD2	many
TGTGCCAGCAGTTACTCGTGGTCGTCTAACTATGGCTACACCTTC	CASSYSWSSNYGYTF	TRBV6-6	TRBJ1-2	-	many
TGTGCCAGCAGCCAAGGGGAGGGGCCCCCGACCTACAATGAGCAGTTCTTC	CASSQGEGPPTYNEQFF	TRBV3-1	TRBJ2-1	TRBD2	few
TGTGCCAGCAGCCGGACGGCTAGGACTGAAGCTTTCTTT	CASSRTARTEAFF	TRBV6-2/TRBV6-3	TRBJ1-1	-	-
TGTGCCACCAGCAGGAGGACAGGGTGGCATCAGCCCCAGCATTTT	CATSRRTGWHQPQHF	TRBV15	TRBJ1-5	TRBD1	few